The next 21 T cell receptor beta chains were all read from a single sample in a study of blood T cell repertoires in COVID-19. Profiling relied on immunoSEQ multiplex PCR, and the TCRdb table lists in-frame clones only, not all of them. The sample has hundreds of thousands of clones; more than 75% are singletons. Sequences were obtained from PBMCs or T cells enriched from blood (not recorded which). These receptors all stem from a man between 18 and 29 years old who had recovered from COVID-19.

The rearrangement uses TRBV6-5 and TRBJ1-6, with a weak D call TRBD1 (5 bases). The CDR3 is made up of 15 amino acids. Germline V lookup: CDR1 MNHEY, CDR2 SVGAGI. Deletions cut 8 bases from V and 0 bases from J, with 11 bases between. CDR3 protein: CASAGGSSYNSPLHF. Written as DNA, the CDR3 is TGTGCCAGCGCCGGGGGAAGCTCCTATAATTCACCCCTCCACTTT.

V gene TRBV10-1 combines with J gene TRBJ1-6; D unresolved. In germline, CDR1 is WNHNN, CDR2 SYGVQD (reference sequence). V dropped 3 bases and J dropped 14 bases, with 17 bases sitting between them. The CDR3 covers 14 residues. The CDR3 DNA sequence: TGCGCCAGCAGTGATGGCGGATCCAAAGGAGCCCTCCACTTT. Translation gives CASSDGGSKGALHF.

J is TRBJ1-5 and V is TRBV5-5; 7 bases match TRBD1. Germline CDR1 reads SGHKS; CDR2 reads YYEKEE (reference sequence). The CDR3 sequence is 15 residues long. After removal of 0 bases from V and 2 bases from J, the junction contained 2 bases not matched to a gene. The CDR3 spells CASSLAGTGNQPQHF. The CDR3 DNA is TGTGCCAGCAGCTTGGCCGGGACAGGCAATCAGCCCCAGCATTTT.

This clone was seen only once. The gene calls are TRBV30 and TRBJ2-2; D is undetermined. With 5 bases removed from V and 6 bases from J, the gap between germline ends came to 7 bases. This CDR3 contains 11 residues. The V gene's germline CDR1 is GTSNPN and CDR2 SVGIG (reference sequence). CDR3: CAWHQSGELFF. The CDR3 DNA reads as TGTGCCTGGCATCAGTCCGGGGAGCTGTTTTTT.

The CDR3 here is CASSEGDTEAFF. CDR3 coding DNA: TGCGCCAGCAGTGAAGGGGACACTGAAGCTTTCTTT. V gene TRBV10-1 combines with J gene TRBJ1-1, with D possibly being TRBD1 (5 bases). The germline gives CDR1 WNHNN, CDR2 SYGVQD (reference sequence). The CDR3 extends over 12 amino acids. Trimming cost V 3 bases and J 3 bases, with 5 bases left between them.

CDR3 amino acids: CASSLSAVGGTEAFF. CDR3 in DNA: TGTGCCAGCAGTTTATCGGCGGTAGGGGGTACTGAAGCTTTCTTT. The chain combines TRBV27 with TRBJ1-1; possible D gene TRBD1, 6 bases. The CDR3 is made up of 15 amino acids. V was cut by 0 bases and J by 5 bases, with 13 bases left in between. Germline CDR1 is MNHEY and CDR2 is SMNVEV (reference sequence).

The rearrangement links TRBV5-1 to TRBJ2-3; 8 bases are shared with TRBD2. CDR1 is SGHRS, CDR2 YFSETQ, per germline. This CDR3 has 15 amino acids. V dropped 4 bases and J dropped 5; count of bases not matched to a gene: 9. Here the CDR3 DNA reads TGCGCCAGCAGCCTTGCGGGGGGATCTTTAGATACGCAGTATTTT. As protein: CASSLAGGSLDTQYF.

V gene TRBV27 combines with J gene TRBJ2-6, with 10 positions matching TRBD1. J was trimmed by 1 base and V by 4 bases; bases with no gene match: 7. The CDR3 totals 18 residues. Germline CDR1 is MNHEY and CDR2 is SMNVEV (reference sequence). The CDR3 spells CASSSPGQGSSGANVLTF. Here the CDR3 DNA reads TGTGCCAGCAGTTCTCCGGGACAGGGGAGTTCTGGGGCCAACGTCCTGACTTTC.

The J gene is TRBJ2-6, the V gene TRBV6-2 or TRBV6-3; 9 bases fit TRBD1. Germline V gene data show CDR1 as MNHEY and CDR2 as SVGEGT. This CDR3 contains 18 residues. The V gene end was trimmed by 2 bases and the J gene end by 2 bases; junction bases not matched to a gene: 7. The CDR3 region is CASSYLPGQGPGANVLTF. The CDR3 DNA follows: TGTGCCAGCAGTTACCTCCCGGGACAGGGACCTGGGGCCAACGTCCTGACTTTC.

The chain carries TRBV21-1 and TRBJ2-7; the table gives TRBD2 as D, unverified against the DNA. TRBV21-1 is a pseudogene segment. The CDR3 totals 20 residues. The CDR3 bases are TGTGCCAGCAGCAAAGTCGTAGCTAGCGGGGGGTCCGGTTCCCCCTACGAGCAGTACTTC. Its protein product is CASSKVVASGGSGSPYEQYF.

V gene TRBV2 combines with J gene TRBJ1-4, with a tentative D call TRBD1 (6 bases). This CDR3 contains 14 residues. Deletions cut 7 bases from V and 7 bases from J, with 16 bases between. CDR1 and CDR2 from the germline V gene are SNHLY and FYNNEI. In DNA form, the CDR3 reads TGTGCCAGCAATTTTCAGGGGATGCGTGAAAAACTGTTTTTT. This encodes CASNFQGMREKLFF.

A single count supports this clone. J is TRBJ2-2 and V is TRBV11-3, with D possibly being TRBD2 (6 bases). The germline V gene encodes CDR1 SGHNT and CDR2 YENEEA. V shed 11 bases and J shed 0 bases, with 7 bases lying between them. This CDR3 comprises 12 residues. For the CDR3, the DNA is TGTGCCGCGGGACCGAACACCGGGGAGCTGTTTTTT. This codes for CAAGPNTGELFF.

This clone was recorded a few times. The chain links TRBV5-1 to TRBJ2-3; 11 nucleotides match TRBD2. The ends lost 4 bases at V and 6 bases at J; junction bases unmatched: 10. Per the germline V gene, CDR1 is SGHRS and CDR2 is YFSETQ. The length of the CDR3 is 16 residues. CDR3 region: CASSALTSGVVDTQYF. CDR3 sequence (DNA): TGCGCCAGCAGCGCCCTGACTAGCGGGGTGGTGGATACGCAGTATTTT.

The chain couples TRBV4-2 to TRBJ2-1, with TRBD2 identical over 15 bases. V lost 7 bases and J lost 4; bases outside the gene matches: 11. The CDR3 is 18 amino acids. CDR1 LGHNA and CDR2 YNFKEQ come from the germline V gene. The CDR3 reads CASNPGTSGRPFYNEQFF. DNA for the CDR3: TGTGCCAGCAACCCCGGGACTAGCGGGAGGCCTTTTTACAATGAGCAGTTCTTC.

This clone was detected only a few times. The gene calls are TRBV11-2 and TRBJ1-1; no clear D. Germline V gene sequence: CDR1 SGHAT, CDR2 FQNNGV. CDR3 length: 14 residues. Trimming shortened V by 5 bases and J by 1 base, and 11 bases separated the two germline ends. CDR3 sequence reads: CASSITPGNTEAFF. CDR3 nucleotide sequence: TGTGCCAGCAGCATAACCCCGGGGAACACTGAAGCTTTCTTT.

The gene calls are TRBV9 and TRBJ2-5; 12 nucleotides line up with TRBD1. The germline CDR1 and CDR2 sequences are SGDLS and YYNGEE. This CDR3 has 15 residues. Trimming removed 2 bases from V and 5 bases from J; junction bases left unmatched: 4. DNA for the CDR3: TGTGCCAGCAGCGTCGGGACAGGGGGCACGGAGACCCAGTACTTC. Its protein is CASSVGTGGTETQYF.

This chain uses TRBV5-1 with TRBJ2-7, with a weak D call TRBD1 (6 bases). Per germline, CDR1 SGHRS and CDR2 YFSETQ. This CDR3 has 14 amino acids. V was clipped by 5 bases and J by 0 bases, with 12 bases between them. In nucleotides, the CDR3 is TGCGCCAGCAGAAGGGACATTTCCTCCTACGAGCAGTACTTC. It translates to CASRRDISSYEQYF.

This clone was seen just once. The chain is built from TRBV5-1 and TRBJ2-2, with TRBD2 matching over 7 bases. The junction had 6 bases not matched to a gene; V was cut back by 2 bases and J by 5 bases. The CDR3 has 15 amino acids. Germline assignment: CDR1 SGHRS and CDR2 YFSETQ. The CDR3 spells CASSFGGSYTGELFF. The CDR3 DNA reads TGCGCCAGCAGCTTTGGCGGGAGTTATACCGGGGAGCTGTTTTTT. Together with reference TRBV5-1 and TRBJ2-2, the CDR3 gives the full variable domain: KAGVTQTPRYLIKTRGQQVTLSCSPISGHRSVSWYQQTPGQGLQFLFEYFSETQRNKGNFPGRFSGRQFSNSRSEMNVSTLELGDSALYLCASSFGGSYTGELFFGEGSRLTVL.

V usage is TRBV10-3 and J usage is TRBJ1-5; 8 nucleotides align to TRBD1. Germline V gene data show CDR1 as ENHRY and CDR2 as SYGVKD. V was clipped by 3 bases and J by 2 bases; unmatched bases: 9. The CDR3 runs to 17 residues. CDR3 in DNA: TGTGCCATCAGTGAAGGTACCAGGGGGCTGGGCAATCAGCCCCAGCATTTT. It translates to CAISEGTRGLGNQPQHF.

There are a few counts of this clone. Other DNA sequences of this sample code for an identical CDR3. The CDR3, as DNA: TGCGCCAGCAGCCTAGGGACACCGAACACCGGGGAGCTGTTTTTT. This gives the protein CASSLGTPNTGELFF. V is TRBV5-1 and J is TRBJ2-2; D may be TRBD1 (6 bases). CDR1 SGHRS and CDR2 YFSETQ come from the germline V gene. CDR3 size: 15 residues. V lost 4 bases and J lost 0, with 10 bases in between. The whole variable domain, remainder taken from reference TRBV5-1 and TRBJ2-2, is KAGVTQTPRYLIKTRGQQVTLSCSPISGHRSVSWYQQTPGQGLQFLFEYFSETQRNKGNFPGRFSGRQFSNSRSEMNVSTLELGDSALYLCASSLGTPNTGELFFGEGSRLTVL.

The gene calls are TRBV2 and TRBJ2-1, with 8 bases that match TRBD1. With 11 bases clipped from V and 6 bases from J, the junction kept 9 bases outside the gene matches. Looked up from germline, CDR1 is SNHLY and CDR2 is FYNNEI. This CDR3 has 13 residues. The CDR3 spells CAGQGSAINEQFF. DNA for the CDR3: TGTGCCGGACAGGGTAGCGCAATCAATGAGCAGTTCTTC.